Listed below are T cell receptor beta chains from one sample, sequenced in a study of blood T cell repertoires in COVID-19. Sequencing used immunoSEQ multiplex PCR; TCRdb keeps in-frame clones, though not all of them. The sample lists a few hundred thousand clones, 84% occurring once. Sample: peripheral blood. These receptors were taken from a woman between 35 and 50 years old who had recovered from COVID-19. The CDR3 runs from the conserved cysteine through the conserved F or W. The D gene is left open where the match is weak.

D,V,CDR3
TRBD1,TRBV7-6,CASSFKRTGSNEQYF
.,TRBV28,CASSLSLGAGYTF
TRBD1,TRBV6-5,CASRGQGINQPQHF
.,TRBV9,CASSPGLISNQPQHF
TRBD2,TRBV7-9,CASSLPFAGENTGELFF
.,TRBV11-2,CASSLDRDNEQFF
.,TRBV6-5,CASSYSSGATSPLHF
.,TRBV29-1,CSVEDQGEADTQYF
TRBD1,TRBV5-1,CASSLATGENEQYF
TRBD2,TRBV5-1,CASSLAGTSQETQYF
.,TRBV30,CAWSVTDPNTEAFF
.,TRBV15,CATSLHRTNTGELFF
TRBD1,TRBV2,CASTGTGGWNYSPLHF
.,TRBV30,CAFGYEKLFF
TRBD1,TRBV28,CASSSGTGGNQPQHF
TRBD1,TRBV27,CASSFSGTGNTEAFF
TRBD2,TRBV18,CASSPPLAGGSETQYF
.,TRBV7-2,CASSLGQINEQFF
.,TRBV25-1,CASSEYLGGYEQYF
TRBD1,TRBV5-1,CASSLAPGQYYEQYF
.,TRBV5-5,CASISFSGGNTIYF
.,TRBV6-1,CASSVSRGGVPYNSPLHF